The text below deals with one TCR beta chain. Its antigen has not been determined. Base-call qualities are not available, and no considerably larger clone is one nucleotide away. According to the germline V gene (reference sequence), CDR1 reads MNHEY and CDR2 reads SMNVEV. V is pruned by 7 bases and J by 0 bases, leaving 9 bases of the junction without a gene match. From its cysteine to its phenylalanine, the CDR3 spans 16 amino acids. Kept here is only the CDR3 DNA, which spans 48 bases and is read in frame from base 1. The immunoSEQ Assay was the method used to sequence TCRbeta CDR3 regions. After extraction, genomic DNA underwent amplification by bias-controlled multiplex PCR, followed by high-throughput sequencing. The paper's data handling went like this. To quantify the absolute abundance of every unique TCRbeta CDR3 region, sequences were collapsed and filtered. T cell fraction was estimated by normalizing TCRbeta template counts to usable DNA, which was measured by amplifying reference genes present in all nucleated cells. Repertoire TCRs were annotated as SARS-CoV-2-specific by exact matching of V gene, CDR3 amino acid sequence and J gene to a known reactive TCR set. The reference SARS-CoV-2 TCR set was derived from MIRA and filtered for enrichment in COVID-19-positive ImmuneCODE repertoires, a step that removed public or cross-reactive TCRs. Using the MIRA antigens, annotated TCRs were further analysed by specific ORF or by position within an ORF. Breadth was defined as annotated unique rearrangements over total unique productive rearrangements; depth was the summed frequency of those rearrangements. TCR breadth was compared between groups using two-sided Wilcoxon rank-sum tests. TCRdb mirrors the immuneACCESS table, restricted to in-frame sequences. Some clones are absent from its copies; in checked studies, under half trace to an unresolved V gene, and the reason for the others is unknown. That table gives V, J and clone size, and the DNA gave D and trimming. This sample comprises fewer than 800,000 clones, more than 70% of them detected only once. Of the sample, approximately 1.5% falls within the top ten clones.

The sample's treatment or condition label, in plain terms: some 20 received Ad26.COV2.S at low or high dose, single or two shots; several received placebo; per-sample allocation not given. For vaccine and placebo recipients, repertoires were sequenced using samples collected on day 63 after the first injection. Cohort 1b enrolled fewer than 30 adults aged 18-55 years at a single site in Boston, USA, between 29 July and 7 August 2020. Ad26.COV2.S was a replication-incompetent adenovirus type 26 vector expressing a prefusion-stabilized SARS-CoV-2 spike protein from the original Wuhan strain. The entry originates in a study of Ad26.COV2.S vaccination and SARS-CoV-2 variants (dated by TCRdb to about 2021). For the wider study: Vaccine-arm donors were drawn from COV1001, a multicentre, randomized, double-blind, placebo-controlled phase I-IIa trial of Ad26.COV2.S in healthy adults. Dosing of Ad26.COV2.S was intramuscular, at either 5x10^10 or 1x10^11 viral particles, delivered as one shot or as two shots spaced 56 days apart. TCRbeta repertoire sequencing served as the tool for gauging how specific and how broad the SARS-CoV-2-reactive T cell receptors were following Ad26.COV2.S vaccination. A total of approximately 30 samples were included in the TCR-sequenced set, comprising roughly 19 Ad26.COV2.S vaccine recipients, 5 placebo recipients and 8 SARS-CoV-2 convalescent individuals. Participants in the trial were split at random into five groups of five each, receiving low-dose or high-dose Ad26.COV2.S once or twice, or else placebo on both occasions. Investigators remained blinded to trial group allocation during experiments and outcome assessment. Study-wide findings and limitations: The study was not powered to compare responses between vaccine doses or regimens. Vaccine and placebo recipients had comparable non-spike TCR breadth, which fits with the vaccine containing only spike. After vaccination, spike-specific CD8+ and CD4+ T cell responses were reported to show substantial breadth. According to the authors, total T cell responses may have been underestimated by the TCR breadth and depth analyses. Compared with placebo recipients, Ad26.COV2.S recipients showed higher spike-specific TCR breadth (P = 0.0014).

The chain uses TRBV27 and TRBJ1-3, and 7 bases in between align with TRBD1. This receptor was taken from a person between 18 and 60 years old who received the Ad26.COV2.S COVID-19 vaccine or a placebo. The sequencing here drew on peripheral blood, taken in a trial of Ad26.COV2.S vaccine versus placebo. The CDR3 region reads CASIDRQGDSGNTIYF. The sequenced DNA is TGTGCCAGCATCGACAGGCAGGGGGACTCTGGAAACACCATATATTTT.